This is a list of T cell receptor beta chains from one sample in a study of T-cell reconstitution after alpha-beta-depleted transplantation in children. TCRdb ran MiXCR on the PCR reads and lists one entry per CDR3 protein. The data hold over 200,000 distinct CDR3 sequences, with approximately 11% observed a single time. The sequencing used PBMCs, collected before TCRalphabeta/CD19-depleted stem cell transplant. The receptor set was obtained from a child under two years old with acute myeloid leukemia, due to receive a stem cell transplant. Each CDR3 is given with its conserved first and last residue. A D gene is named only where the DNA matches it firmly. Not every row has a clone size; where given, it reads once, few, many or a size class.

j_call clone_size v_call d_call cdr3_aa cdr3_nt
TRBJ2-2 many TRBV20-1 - CSARDWSGGGPNTGELFF TGCAGTGCTAGAGATTGGTCTGGCGGGGGCCCAAACACCGGGGAGCTGTTTTTT
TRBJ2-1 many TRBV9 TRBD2 CASSPRGGFNEQFF TGTGCCAGCAGCCCCCGGGGAGGGTTCAATGAGCAGTTCTTC
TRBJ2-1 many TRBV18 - CASSGSVSSYNEQFF TGTGCCAGCTCCGGTAGCGTTAGCTCCTACAATGAGCAGTTCTTC
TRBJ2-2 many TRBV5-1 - CASRGLINSGELFF TGCGCCAGCAGGGGCTTGATTAATTCCGGGGAGCTGTTTTTT
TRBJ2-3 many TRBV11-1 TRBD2 CASSQRGLERRLSTDTQYF TGTGCCAGCAGTCAAAGAGGACTAGAAAGACGGTTAAGCACAGATACGCAGTATTTT
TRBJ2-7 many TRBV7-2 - CASSPPLGGPTPYEQYF TGTGCCAGCAGCCCCCCTTTAGGAGGGCCTACGCCCTACGAGCAGTACTTC
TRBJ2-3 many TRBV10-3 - CAISESKGTVPTDTQYF TGTGCCATCAGTGAGTCTAAGGGGACTGTCCCCACAGATACGCAGTATTTT
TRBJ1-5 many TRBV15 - CATSRDYNQPQHF TGTGCCACCAGCAGAGATTATAACCAGCCCCAGCATTTT
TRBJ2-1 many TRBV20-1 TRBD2 CSARDRSRGGYNEQFF TGCAGTGCTAGAGATAGAAGTCGGGGGGGATACAATGAGCAGTTCTTC
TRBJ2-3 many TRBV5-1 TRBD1 CASSLARTGSGTDTQYF TGCGCCAGCAGCTTGGCCCGGACAGGCTCTGGCACAGATACGCAGTATTTT
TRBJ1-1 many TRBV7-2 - CASGILNTEAFF TGTGCCAGCGGGATCTTGAACACTGAAGCTTTCTTT
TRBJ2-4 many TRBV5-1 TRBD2 CASSLEYAGDRIQYF TGCGCCAGCAGCTTGGAGTATGCGGGAGATCGCATTCAGTACTTC
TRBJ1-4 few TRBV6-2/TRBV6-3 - CASSPRRQNEKLFF TGTGCCAGCAGTCCCCGCCGACAGAATGAAAAACTGTTTTTT
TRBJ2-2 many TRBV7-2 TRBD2 CASSSGGGVPWGTGELFF TGTGCCAGCAGCTCGGGGGGAGGAGTCCCTTGGGGCACCGGGGAGCTGTTTTTT
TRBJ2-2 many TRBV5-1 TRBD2 CASSPSGRTGELFF TGCGCCAGCAGCCCGAGCGGGAGGACCGGGGAGCTGTTTTTT
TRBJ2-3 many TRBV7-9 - CASSLGGDRDTQYF TGTGCCAGCAGCTTAGGGGGAGACAGAGATACGCAGTATTTT
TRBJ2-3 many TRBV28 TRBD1 CASSSPDRGLTDTQYF TGTGCCAGCAGTTCCCCGGACAGGGGCCTCACAGATACGCAGTATTTT
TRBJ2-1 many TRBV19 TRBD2 CASSIPGLNNEQFF TGTGCCAGTAGTATACCGGGACTAAACAATGAGCAGTTCTTC
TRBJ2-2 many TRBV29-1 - CSVNSVTGELFF TGCAGCGTTAACAGCGTTACCGGGGAGCTGTTTTTT
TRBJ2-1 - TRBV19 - CASSIRPVSYNEQFF TGTGCCAGTAGTATTCGACCTGTTTCCTACAATGAGCAGTTCTTC
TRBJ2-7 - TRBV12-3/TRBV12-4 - CASTAQGGVSYEQYF TGTGCCAGCACCGCTCAGGGGGGGGTCTCCTACGAGCAGTACTTC
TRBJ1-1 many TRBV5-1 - CASRSDSYTEAFF TGCGCCAGCAGGTCGGACAGTTACACTGAAGCTTTCTTT
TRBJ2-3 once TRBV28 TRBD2 CASSLSSLGGRGADTQYF TGTGCCAGCAGTTTATCCTCCCTGGGGGGGAGAGGGGCAGATACGCAGTATTTT
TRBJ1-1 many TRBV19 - CASSYGAVSWRANTEAFF TGTGCCAGTAGTTACGGGGCGGTGTCCTGGAGGGCGAACACTGAAGCTTTCTTT
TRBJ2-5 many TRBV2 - CASSEVVETQYF TGTGCCAGCAGTGAAGTTGTTGAGACCCAGTACTTC
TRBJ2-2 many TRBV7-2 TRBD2 CASSLAGGTGELFF TGTGCCAGCAGCTTAGCGGGAGGGACCGGGGAGCTGTTTTTT
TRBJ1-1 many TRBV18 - CASSRGGWGTEAFF TGTGCCAGCTCCCGGGGGGGATGGGGCACTGAAGCTTTCTTT
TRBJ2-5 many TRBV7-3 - CASSSGGDQETQYF TGTGCCAGCAGCTCCGGAGGGGACCAAGAGACCCAGTACTTC
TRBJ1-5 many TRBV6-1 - CASSEKESYWQPQHF TGTGCCAGCAGTGAAAAGGAGAGCTATTGGCAGCCCCAGCATTTT
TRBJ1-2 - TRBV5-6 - CVSSLEVGQGRDYGYPF TGTGTCAGCAGCTTGGAAGTGGGGCAGGGCCGGGACTATGGCTACCCCTTC
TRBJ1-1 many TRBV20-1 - CSARSMNTEAFF TGCAGTGCTAGGAGCATGAACACTGAAGCTTTCTTT
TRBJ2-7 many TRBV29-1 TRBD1 CSVDQGQGSYEQYF TGCAGCGTTGACCAAGGACAGGGATCCTACGAGCAGTACTTC
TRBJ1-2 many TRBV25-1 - CASSEYLNGYTF TGTGCCAGCAGTGAATATCTAAATGGCTACACCTTC
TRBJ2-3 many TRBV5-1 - CASSLSPDTDTQYF TGCGCCAGCAGCTTGTCCCCGGACACAGATACGCAGTATTTT
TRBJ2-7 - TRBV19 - CASSLVRAFYEQYF TGTGCCAGTAGTCTCGTTCGGGCCTTCTACGAGCAGTACTTC
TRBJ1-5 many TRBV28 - CASSLIQGNQPQHF TGTGCCAGCAGTTTAATACAGGGCAATCAGCCCCAGCATTTT
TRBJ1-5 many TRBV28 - CASSITDQPQHF TGTGCCAGCAGTATTACAGATCAGCCCCAGCATTTT
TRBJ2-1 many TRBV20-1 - CSAPRAVEQFF TGCAGTGCTCCCCGAGCGGTTGAGCAGTTCTTC
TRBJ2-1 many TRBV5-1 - CASSWTGENEQFF TGCGCCAGCAGCTGGACTGGAGAGAATGAGCAGTTCTTC
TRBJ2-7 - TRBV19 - CASSINGPYVSYEQYF TGTGCCAGTAGTATAAATGGGCCCTACGTCTCCTACGAGCAGTACTTC
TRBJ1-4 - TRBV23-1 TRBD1 CARANRDSNEKLFF TGCGCCAGGGCAAACCGGGACAGTAATGAAAAACTGTTTTTT
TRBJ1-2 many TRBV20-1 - CSASAPEVSNYGYTF TGCAGTGCTAGTGCCCCGGAGGTGTCTAACTATGGCTACACCTTC
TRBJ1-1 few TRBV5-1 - CASSLTGHLADGEAFF TGCGCCAGCAGCTTGACCGGACATCTGGCCGATGGTGAAGCTTTCTTT
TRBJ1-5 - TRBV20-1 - CSARDSGRNSNQPQHF TGCAGTGCTAGAGATTCGGGGAGAAATAGCAATCAGCCCCAGCATTTT
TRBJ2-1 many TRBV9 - CASSVGSQGRNNEQFF TGTGCCAGCAGCGTAGGATCGCAGGGTCGGAACAATGAGCAGTTCTTC
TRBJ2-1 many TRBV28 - CASRRALLYNEQFF TGTGCCAGCAGGAGGGCCCTCCTCTACAATGAGCAGTTCTTC
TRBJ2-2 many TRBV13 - CASSRGRPVGELFF TGTGCCAGCAGCCGGGGACGCCCGGTCGGGGAGCTGTTTTTT
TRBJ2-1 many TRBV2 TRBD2 CANPGLAEYNEQFF TGTGCCAACCCGGGACTAGCGGAATACAATGAGCAGTTCTTC
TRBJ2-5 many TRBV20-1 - CSAIEQETQYF TGCAGTGCTATAGAGCAAGAGACCCAGTACTTC
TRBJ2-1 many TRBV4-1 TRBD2 CASSDRSGAAYNEQFF TGCGCCAGCAGCGATAGAAGCGGGGCCGCCTACAATGAGCAGTTCTTC
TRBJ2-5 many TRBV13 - CASRRAGQETQYF TGTGCCAGCAGAAGAGCGGGCCAAGAGACCCAGTACTTC
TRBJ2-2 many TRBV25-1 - CASSDPRASGGELFF TGTGCCAGCAGTGATCCCAGGGCATCAGGCGGGGAGCTGTTTTTT
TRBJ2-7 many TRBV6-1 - CASSISRTAREQYF TGTGCCAGCAGTATTTCCCGGACCGCCCGCGAGCAGTACTTC